This paragraph covers one T cell receptor (beta chain) sequence. This specimen belongs to a study of blood T cell repertoires in COVID-19. The wider study: There were acute and convalescent COVID-19 samples, and they came from the United States, Italy and Spain. Sources were T cells, B-cell-depleted T cells, or PBMCs; the material itself was cDNA or gDNA.

The germline V and J ends were trimmed by 6 bases and 1 base, with 18 bases remaining between them. The V gene's germline CDR1 is WSHSY and CDR2 SAAADI. This CDR3 has 16 residues. As originally analysed: Reference gene primers were amplified, and this amplification served to estimate nucleated cell counts. Sequenced by immunoSEQ multiplex PCR; TCRdb stores in-frame clones only, minus some. Clone size and the V and J calls come from that table; the DNA yielded D and trimming. The sample holds under 200,000 clones, roughly 86% seen once. Sequencing input: peripheral blood. The source is a man aged 40-49 years with active or convalescent COVID-19. The gene calls are TRBV10-2 and TRBJ1-1; D may be TRBD1 (6 bases). CDR3 nucleotide sequence: TGCGCCAGCAGAGAAACCCCGGGACACCCGAACACTGAAGCTTTCTTT. Encoded protein: CASRETPGHPNTEAFF.